A selection of T cell receptor beta chains follows, all from one sample in a study of OX40 agonist ivuxolimab in advanced cancers. Data came from immunoSEQ multiplex PCR; TCRdb stores just in-frame clones and leaves some out. The data show 72,000 or so clones, roughly nine tenths seen once. The source was CD4+ or CD8+ T cells sorted from blood, collected in a trial of the OX40 agonist ivuxolimab. Receptors were obtained from an adult with an advanced solid tumor such as melanoma, head and neck, liver or kidney cancer. Both conserved end residues are part of each CDR3. A D gene is named only where the DNA matches it firmly. Not all rows give a size; the values are once, few, many and, for expanded clones, a class.

.	TRBJ1-1	TRBD1	TRBV2	CASSLDRGGTEAFF	TGTGCCAGCAGTTTAGACAGGGGGGGCACTGAAGCTTTCTTT
.	TRBJ1-5	TRBD1	TRBV29-1	CSVGQGGNQPQHF	TGCAGCGTAGGACAGGGGGGCAATCAGCCCCAGCATTTT
.	TRBJ2-7	.	TRBV6-1	CASSEALRPSYEQYF	TGTGCCAGCAGTGAAGCGCTACGGCCTTCCTACGAGCAGTACTTC
few	TRBJ1-1	TRBD1	TRBV5-1	CASSPRTGETEAFF	TGCGCCAGCAGCCCTAGGACAGGGGAAACTGAAGCTTTCTTT
.	TRBJ2-1	.	TRBV27	CASSYGSYNEQFF	TGTGCCAGCAGTTATGGATCCTACAATGAGCAGTTCTTC
.	TRBJ2-1	.	TRBV11-2	CASSLVSAYNEQFF	TGTGCCAGCAGCTTAGTTTCAGCCTACAATGAGCAGTTCTTC
.	TRBJ2-7	.	TRBV21-1	CAILPKGHRWCEQYF	TGTGCCATCTTGCCAAAGGGACACCGGTGGTGCGAGCAGTACTTC
.	TRBJ2-5	.	TRBV6-1	CASSEGLGETQYF	TGTGCCAGCAGTGAGGGGTTGGGAGAGACCCAGTACTTC
.	TRBJ2-5	.	TRBV5-1	CASSFVGETQYF	TGCGCCAGCAGCTTTGTTGGAGAGACCCAGTACTTC
.	TRBJ2-3	.	TRBV15	CATSRDHRVTDTQYF	TGTGCCACCAGCAGAGATCATAGGGTCACAGATACGCAGTATTTT
.	TRBJ1-1	TRBD1	TRBV18	CASSPRDRAITEAFF	TGTGCCAGCTCACCTAGGGACAGGGCTATCACTGAAGCTTTCTTT
.	TRBJ2-3	.	TRBV29-1	CSVEDRVTGLFSTDTQYF	TGCAGCGTTGAAGATCGGGTCACCGGACTGTTTAGCACAGATACGCAGTATTTT
.	TRBJ2-3	TRBD2	TRBV19	CASSMRGGRASNIRTDTQYF	TGTGCCAGTAGTATGCGGGGGGGCAGGGCTTCGAACATTCGGACAGATACGCAGTATTTT
once	TRBJ2-1	TRBD2	TRBV7-3	CASSSAPLAGRYNEQFF	TGTGCCAGCAGCTCAGCTCCGCTAGCGGGAAGATACAATGAGCAGTTCTTC
.	TRBJ1-5	.	TRBV28	CASSFLGRRSNQPQHF	TGTGCCAGCAGTTTTTTGGGGAGGAGGAGCAATCAGCCCCAGCATTTT
.	TRBJ2-7	.	TRBV7-9	CASSYPTGSPYEQYF	TGTGCCAGCAGCTACCCGACCGGTTCCCCCTACGAGCAGTACTTC
.	TRBJ2-7	TRBD1	TRBV16	CASSQSWTGKTYEQYF	TGTGCCAGCAGCCAATCTTGGACAGGAAAAACCTACGAGCAGTACTTC
medium-sized	TRBJ2-5	TRBD2	TRBV7-9	CASSLELAGQETQYF	TGTGCCAGCAGCTTAGAACTAGCGGGACAAGAGACCCAGTACTTC
.	TRBJ2-1	TRBD1	TRBV6-5	CASSYSWTGENEQFF	TGTGCCAGCAGTTACTCGTGGACAGGGGAAAATGAGCAGTTCTTC
.	TRBJ2-3	TRBD2	TRBV9	CASSPSSGRTDTQYF	TGTGCCAGCAGCCCCTCCAGCGGGAGGACAGATACGCAGTATTTT
few	TRBJ1-5	.	TRBV9	CASSVELDQPQHF	TGTGCCAGCAGCGTAGAACTAGATCAGCCCCAGCATTTT
.	TRBJ2-3	TRBD2	TRBV7-2	CASSSLAGDTQYF	TGTGCCAGCAGCTCGCTAGCGGGAGATACGCAGTATTTT
.	TRBJ2-1	TRBD1	TRBV18	CASSPPLGQELNEQFF	TGTGCCAGCTCACCACCCCTGGGACAGGAACTCAATGAGCAGTTCTTC
.	TRBJ1-1	.	TRBV7-9	CASSFPRDYTEAFF	TGTGCCAGCAGCTTCCCCCGGGACTACACTGAAGCTTTCTTT